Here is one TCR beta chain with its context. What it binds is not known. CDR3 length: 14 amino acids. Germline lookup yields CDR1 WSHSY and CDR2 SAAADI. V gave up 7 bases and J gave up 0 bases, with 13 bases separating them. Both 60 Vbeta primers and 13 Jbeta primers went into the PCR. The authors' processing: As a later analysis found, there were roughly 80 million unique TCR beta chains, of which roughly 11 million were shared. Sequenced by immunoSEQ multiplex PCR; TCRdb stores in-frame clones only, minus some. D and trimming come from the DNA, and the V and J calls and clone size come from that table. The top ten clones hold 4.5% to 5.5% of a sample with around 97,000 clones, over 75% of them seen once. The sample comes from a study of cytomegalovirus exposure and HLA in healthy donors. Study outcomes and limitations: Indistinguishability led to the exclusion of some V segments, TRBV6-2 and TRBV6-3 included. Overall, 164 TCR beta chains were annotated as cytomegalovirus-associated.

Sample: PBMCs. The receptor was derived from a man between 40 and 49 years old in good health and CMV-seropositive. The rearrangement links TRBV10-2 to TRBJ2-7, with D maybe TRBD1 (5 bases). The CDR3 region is CASTLPTDSYEQYF. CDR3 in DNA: TGCGCCAGCACCCTTCCGACAGACTCCTACGAGCAGTACTTC.